Listed here are 21 T cell receptor beta chains from one sample, sequenced in a study of beta chain features in type 1 diabetes. These receptors have no known antigen. The study's findings and limits: Within each of all four CD4+ subsets, Type 1 diabetes patients had TCRB CDR3s that were moderately but significantly shorter.

All of the isolated RNA was reverse transcribed, so expressed TCRB transcripts were sequenced. Assay used: immunoSEQ multiplex PCR; TCRdb lists only in-frame clones, some missing. The sample carries 200,000 to 300,000 clones, around 9.9% recorded once. What was sequenced was naive CD4+ T cells from blood. The receptors originated from a man aged 25 to 40 with type 1 diabetes.

This clone was seen a handful of times. The chain uses TRBV5-4 and TRBJ2-7, with a possible D match to TRBD2 (5 bases). Trimming left V 1 base short and J 1 base short, with 6 bases between. The CDR3 has 13 amino acids. From germline, CDR1 is SGHNT and CDR2 YYREEE (reference sequence). The CDR3 nucleotides are TGTGCCAGCAGCTTGAGGGAGTCCTACGAGCAGTACTTC. Residues: CASSLRESYEQYF.

This chain joins TRBV19 and TRBJ1-1; D is perhaps TRBD1 (5 bases). The CDR3 is made up of 13 amino acids. From germline, CDR1 is LNHDA and CDR2 SQIVND (reference sequence). Trimming stripped 4 bases from V and 1 base from J, with 7 bases between. As DNA, the CDR3 is TGTGCCAGTAGTAACACAGGGAACACTGAAGCTTTCTTT. Protein: CASSNTGNTEAFF.

This clone has more than one count but fewer than ten. The V gene is TRBV7-2, the J gene TRBJ2-4; D may be TRBD1 (5 bases). CDR3 length: 17 residues. Per the germline V gene, CDR1 is SGHTA and CDR2 is FQGNSA. The V and J ends lost 2 bases and 0 bases respectively, with 14 bases between them. The CDR3 DNA reads TGTGCCAGCAGCTTATCAGTGACAGCTCTAGCCAAAAACATTCAGTACTTC. Translation gives CASSLSVTALAKNIQYF.

This rearrangement joins TRBV11-2 to TRBJ1-6; tentative D call: TRBD1 (5 bases). The length of the CDR3 is 15 residues. The V gene's germline CDR1 is SGHAT and CDR2 FQNNGV. Trimming removed 6 bases at V and 8 bases at J, with 17 bases between. CDR3: CASSPVAGGYSPLHF. CDR3 nucleotides: TGTGCCAGCAGTCCCGTCGCCGGGGGATATTCACCCCTCCACTTT.

About this clone itself: At one of its ends the junction is not consistent with the germline gene, which may arise from a read error. V is TRBV5-6 and J is TRBJ2-7, with D perhaps matching TRBD2 (6 bases). The CDR3 runs 13 residues. Germline V gene lookup returns CDR1 SGHDT and CDR2 YYEEEE. In nucleotides, the CDR3 is TGTGCCGGCAGTAGCGGTCCCGACTACGAGCAGTACTTC. This encodes CAGSSGPDYEQYF.

The chain couples TRBV5-1 to TRBJ2-5, with TRBD2 as a possible D gene (6 bases). Germline CDR1 reads SGHRS; CDR2 reads YFSETQ. V was cut by 4 bases and J by 5 bases, with 21 bases left in between. CDR3 size: 16 residues. CDR3 residues: CASSPGVGGIEETQYF. The CDR3 bases are TGCGCCAGCAGCCCTGGAGTTGGGGGGATTGAGGAGACCCAGTACTTC.

The rearrangement uses TRBV11-3 and TRBJ1-5, with D maybe TRBD1 (5 bases). The V and J ends lost 4 bases and 4 bases respectively, with 20 bases between them. Germline-derived CDR1 and CDR2 are SGHNT and YENEEA. CDR3 size: 17 residues. CDR3 sequence: CASSSKTSRVQNQPQHF. CDR3 in DNA: TGTGCCAGCAGCTCCAAGACCAGCAGGGTTCAGAATCAGCCCCAGCATTTT.

This chain joins TRBV5-1 and TRBJ2-4; TRBD1 aligns across 10 bases. The CDR3 covers 13 residues. Losses at the gene ends were 4 bases for V and 8 bases for J; bases not matched to a gene: 3. Looked up from germline, CDR1 is SGHRS and CDR2 is YFSETQ. The DNA of the CDR3 is TGCGCCAGCAGCGGACAGGGGGGCGACATTCAGTACTTC. Protein product: CASSGQGGDIQYF.

CDR3 residues: CASGSPIQGINQPQHF. CDR3 sequence (DNA): TGTGCCAGCGGATCTCCAATACAGGGGATCAATCAGCCCCAGCATTTT. The chain recombines TRBV27 with TRBJ1-5, with 7 bases lining up with TRBD1. V dropped 8 bases and J dropped 3; count of bases not matched to a gene: 13. In germline, CDR1 is MNHEY, CDR2 SMNVEV (reference sequence). The CDR3 is 16 residues long.

The rearrangement uses TRBV7-8 and TRBJ2-7; 7 bases line up with TRBD1. The J segment lost 3 bases and the V segment lost 3 bases, leaving 5 bases of the junction unmatched. Germline loops: CDR1 SGHVS, CDR2 FQNEAQ. This CDR3 has 14 residues. The CDR3 protein is CASSLTGFSYEQYF. In DNA form, the CDR3 reads TGTGCCAGCAGCTTGACAGGGTTTAGCTACGAGCAGTACTTC. Looking up the rest from reference TRBV7-8 and TRBJ2-7 gives the full variable domain: GAGVSQSPRYKVAKRGQDVALRCDPISGHVSLFWYQQALGQGPEFLTYFQNEAQLDKSGLPSDRFFAERPEGSVSTLKIQRTQQEDSAVYLCASSLTGFSYEQYFGPGTRLTVT.

This rearrangement joins TRBV5-1 to TRBJ2-3, with D perhaps matching TRBD1 (5 bases). Per the germline V gene, CDR1 is SGHRS and CDR2 is YFSETQ. V dropped 4 bases and J dropped 4 bases, with 13 bases sitting between them. This CDR3 has 14 amino acids. The CDR3 loop reads CASSQGRSADTQYF. CDR3 in DNA: TGCGCCAGCAGCCAGGGCCGGAGCGCAGATACGCAGTATTTT.

The chain uses TRBV5-4 and TRBJ2-1; TRBD2 matches 8 bases. Trimming took 0 bases from V and 1 from J; bases not matched to a gene: 3. From germline, CDR1 is SGHNT and CDR2 YYREEE (reference sequence). This CDR3 region has 16 residues. This CDR3 reads CASSLGGGWSYNEQFF. The CDR3 DNA is TGTGCCAGCAGCTTGGGCGGGGGGTGGTCCTACAATGAGCAGTTCTTC.

Only a few counts were recorded for this clone. The chain combines TRBV6-5 with TRBJ1-2; D is undetermined. The CDR3 has 14 residues. Trimming cost V 8 bases and J 0 bases, with 13 bases left between them. Germline loops: CDR1 MNHEY, CDR2 SVGAGI. DNA of the CDR3: TGTGCCAGCCTAGGAGCCGGGACTAACTATGGCTACACCTTC. This encodes CASLGAGTNYGYTF.

This clone has just a few counts. The chain couples TRBV2 to TRBJ2-3, with D perhaps TRBD2 (6 bases). Germline V CDR1 and CDR2: SNHLY, FYNNEI. V was cut by 3 bases and J by 2 bases, with 12 bases left in between. The CDR3 is 15 residues long. The CDR3 sequence is CASSDRGEPTDTQYF. CDR3 DNA sequence: TGTGCCAGCAGTGATCGCGGGGAGCCCACAGATACGCAGTATTTT.

This clone was seen more than once but under ten times. The V call is TRBV4-2, the J call TRBJ2-6; tentatively, D is TRBD1 (5 bases). The CDR3 sequence is 16 residues long. The germline gives CDR1 LGHNA, CDR2 YNFKEQ. V was shortened by 4 bases and J by 4 bases, with 14 bases between the two germline ends. CDR3 bases: TGTGCCAGCAGCCCGACAGCACTGGGGGGGGCCAACGTCCTGACTTTC. Amino acid sequence: CASSPTALGGANVLTF.

This clone was detected a few times. This chain links TRBV5-4 with TRBJ1-2, with 9 bases aligning to TRBD1. Trimming took 4 bases from V and 8 from J; bases not matched to a gene: 3. Germline-derived CDR1 and CDR2 are SGHNT and YYREEE (reference sequence). CDR3 size: 12 residues. In DNA, the CDR3 is TGTGCCAGCAGCGGGGGACAGGGAGGCTACACCTTC. It specifies CASSGGQGGYTF.

This clone was recorded a few times. The chain combines TRBV29-1 with TRBJ2-7; D is possibly TRBD1 (6 bases). Germline CDR1 and CDR2: SQVTM and ANQGSEA. The CDR3 runs to 11 residues. Trimming shortened V by 4 bases and J by 2 bases, and 6 bases separated the two germline ends. In nucleotides, the CDR3 is TGCAGCGTTGGGGACACCTACGAGCAGTACTTC. As protein: CSVGDTYEQYF.

Only a few counts were recorded for this clone. The chain is built from TRBV2 and TRBJ2-7; D unresolved. Germline loops: CDR1 SNHLY, CDR2 FYNNEI. CDR3 length: 12 residues. V lost 5 bases to trimming and J lost 4 bases, with 9 bases between them. The CDR3 sequence is CASSRESYEQYF. As DNA, the CDR3 is TGTGCCAGCAGTCGCGAGAGTTACGAGCAGTACTTC.

This clone was seen only a few times. In DNA, the CDR3 is TGTGCCAGCAGCTCCTTAGCGGGGGGGCCGCAGACCCAGTACTTC. This codes for CASSSLAGGPQTQYF. This chain connects TRBV11-2 to TRBJ2-5; TRBD2 aligns across 11 bases. J gave up 6 bases and V 4 bases, and 7 bases lay outside the gene matches. The CDR3 extends over 15 amino acids. The germline V gene encodes CDR1 SGHAT and CDR2 FQNNGV.

This clone was observed a handful of times. The chain joins TRBV7-6 to TRBJ2-7; 7 nucleotides agree with TRBD1. Germline CDR1 and CDR2: SGHVS and FNYEAQ. This CDR3 contains 15 residues. The trim removed 1 base at V and 5 bases at J, leaving 8 bases unmatched. CDR3 DNA: TGTGCCAGCAGCTTAGACTGGCAGGGGGTCCACGAGCAGTACTTC. This gives the protein CASSLDWQGVHEQYF.

A few counts support this clone. The chain is built from TRBV11-2 and TRBJ1-1, with 8 bases lining up with TRBD1. V gave up 7 bases and J gave up 10 bases; unmatched junction bases: 5. CDR3 size: 11 residues. CDR1 and CDR2 (germline): SGHAT, FQNNGV. CDR3 DNA: TGTGCCAGCACTAGGACAGGGAGAGCTTTCTTT. Encoded protein: CASTRTGRAFF.